The present T cell receptor beta chain was sequenced within a study of T cells in Graves' hyperthyroidism and ophthalmopathy. RNA transcripts were the template for amplifying TCR beta CDR3 regions. The TCR CDR3 first-round RT-PCR relied on the HTBI primer set. Each CDR3 protein is one row after TCRdb ran MiXCR on the multiplex PCR reads. Among about 500,000 distinct CDR3 sequences listed, about 15% were seen once. Germline CDR1 reads LGHNA; CDR2 reads YSLEER. The CDR3 consists of 16 residues. V trimming: 2 bases; J trimming: 8 bases; junction bases outside the gene matches: 5. Ophthalmopathy patients had moderate-to-severe active disease, CAS ≥3, NOSPECS ≥4, and disease duration under 3 months. Investigators excluded patients with uncontrolled infection, other autoimmune disease, pregnancy or lactation. Clinical symptoms, serum thyroxine, TRAb, thyroid ultrasound and orbital computed tomography informed diagnoses.

V and J are TRBV4-3 and TRBJ2-1; TRBD2 matches 14 bases. Input material: blood. The clonotype was recovered from a woman between 25 and 40 years old with Graves' ophthalmopathy. The CDR3 loop reads CASSQRLAGGYYEQFF. The CDR3 DNA follows: TGCGCCAGCAGCCAACGACTAGCGGGAGGGTATTATGAGCAGTTCTTC.